Reported below is one T cell receptor beta chain. This sample was included in a study of blood T cell repertoires in COVID-19. Study summary: Sites across the United States, Italy and Spain contributed samples from acute and convalescent COVID-19. In each case, the material was cDNA or gDNA derived from T cells, B-cell-depleted T cells, or PBMCs.

The CDR3 covers 16 residues. J lost 2 bases, V lost 1 base, and 9 bases had no gene match. Germline V gives CDR1 SGHRS, CDR2 YFSETQ. Original data processing: Reference gene primer amplification yielded estimated nucleated cell counts. The protocol was immunoSEQ multiplex PCR, while the TCRdb copy is restricted to in-frame clones and leaves out a portion. That table furnishes V, J and clone size, whereas the DNA furnished D and trimming. The repertoire holds just over 80,000 clones, with around 86% as singletons. The receptor was isolated from an older man with acute or convalescent COVID-19. The sequenced material came from peripheral blood. This sequence joins TRBV5-1 and TRBJ2-7; 7 bases are shared with TRBD2. CDR3 DNA: TGCGCCAGCAGCTTGAGTTCGGGAGGCGCTACCTACGAGCAGTACTTC. The encoded protein is CASSLSSGGATYEQYF.